This T cell receptor (beta chain) is drawn from a study of T cells after somatic rescue of genetic block. The table came from immunoSEQ multiplex PCR; TCRdb's copy has only in-frame clones and leaves some out. The sample records some 74,000 clones, approximately 90% being singletons. CDR1 SGHKS and CDR2 YYEKEE come from the germline V gene (reference sequence). CDR3 length equals 15 residues. J gave up 5 bases and V 3 bases, and 7 bases lay outside the gene matches. This clone was seen only a few times. The chain carries TRBV5-5 and TRBJ1-2, with TRBD1 matching 10 bases. The specimen sequenced was peripheral blood mononuclear cells (PBMCs). The receptor comes from a man younger than 40. The CDR3 loop is CASSSGTGVGYGYTF. DNA of the CDR3: TGTGCCAGCAGCTCCGGGACAGGGGTTGGGTATGGCTACACCTTC.